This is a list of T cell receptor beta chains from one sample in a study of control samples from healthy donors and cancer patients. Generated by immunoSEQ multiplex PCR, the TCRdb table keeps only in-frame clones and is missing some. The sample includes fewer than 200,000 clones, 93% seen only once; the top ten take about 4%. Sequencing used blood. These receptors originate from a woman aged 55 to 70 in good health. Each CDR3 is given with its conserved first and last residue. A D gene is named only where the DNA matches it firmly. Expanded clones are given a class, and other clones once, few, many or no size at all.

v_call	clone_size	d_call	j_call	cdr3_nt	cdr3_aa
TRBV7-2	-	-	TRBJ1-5	TGTGCCAGCAGCACAGAGGGACTCGGAGGGCAGCCCCAGCATTTT	CASSTEGLGGQPQHF
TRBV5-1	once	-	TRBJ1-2	TGCGCCAGCAGCCCAGGGACGCCCAACTATGGCTACACCTTC	CASSPGTPNYGYTF
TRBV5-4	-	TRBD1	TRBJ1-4	TGTGCCAGCAGCTTGGGTGGGGGGACAGGGGCTGTCGAACGAGAAAAACTGTTTTTT	CASSLGGGTGAVEREKLFF
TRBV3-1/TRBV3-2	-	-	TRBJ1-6	TGTGCCAGCAGCCAAGCAGGATATTCACCCCTCCACTTT	CASSQAGYSPLHF
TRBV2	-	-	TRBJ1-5	TGTGCCAGCAGCAATCATTGGGCAGGGACCAGGAGCAATCAGCCCCAGCATTTT	CASSNHWAGTRSNQPQHF
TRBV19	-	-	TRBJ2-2	TGTGCCAGTAGTCCTGCCCGTAACACCGGGGAGCTGTTTTTT	CASSPARNTGELFF
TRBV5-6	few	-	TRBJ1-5	TGTGCCAGCAGCTTGCGGGGGATTCTTTATCAGCCCCAGCATTTT	CASSLRGILYQPQHF
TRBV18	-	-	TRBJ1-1	TGTGCCAGCTCACCACGGATAGGGACGAAGGGCACTGAAGCTTTCTTT	CASSPRIGTKGTEAFF
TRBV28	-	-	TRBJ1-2	TGTGCCAGTACCGACCCACTTAGTAACTATGGCTACACCTTC	CASTDPLSNYGYTF
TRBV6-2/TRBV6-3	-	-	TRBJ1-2	TGTGCCAGCAGCTTCAATGGGGAGGGATTTGACTATGGCTACACCTTC	CASSFNGEGFDYGYTF
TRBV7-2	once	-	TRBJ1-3	TGTGCCAGCAGCTCACATGAGCCCGGCTCTGGAAACACCATATATTTT	CASSSHEPGSGNTIYF